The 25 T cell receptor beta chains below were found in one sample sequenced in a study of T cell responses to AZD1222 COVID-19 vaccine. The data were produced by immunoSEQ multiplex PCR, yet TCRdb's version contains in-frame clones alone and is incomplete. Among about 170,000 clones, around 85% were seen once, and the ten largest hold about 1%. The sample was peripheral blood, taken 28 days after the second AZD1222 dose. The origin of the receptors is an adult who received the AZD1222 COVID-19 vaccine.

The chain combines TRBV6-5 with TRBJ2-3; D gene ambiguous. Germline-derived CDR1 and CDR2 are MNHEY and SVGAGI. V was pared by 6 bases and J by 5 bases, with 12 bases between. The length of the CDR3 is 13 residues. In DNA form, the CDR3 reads TGTGCCAGCAGGACCGGTTTAGGAGATACGCAGTATTTT. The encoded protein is CASRTGLGDTQYF.

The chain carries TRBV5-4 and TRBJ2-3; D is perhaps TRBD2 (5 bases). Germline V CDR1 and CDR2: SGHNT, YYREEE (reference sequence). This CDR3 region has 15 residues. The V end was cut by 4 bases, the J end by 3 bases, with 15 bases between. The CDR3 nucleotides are TGTGCCAGCAGCCGCGGAGAGGGAAGAACAGATACGCAGTATTTT. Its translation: CASSRGEGRTDTQYF.

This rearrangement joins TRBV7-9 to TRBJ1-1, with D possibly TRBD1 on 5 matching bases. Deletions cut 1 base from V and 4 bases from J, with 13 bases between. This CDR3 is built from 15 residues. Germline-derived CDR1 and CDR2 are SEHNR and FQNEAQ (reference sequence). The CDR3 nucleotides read TGTGCCAGCAGCTTAGTCCCTTCCGGGGGCACTGAAGCTTTCTTT. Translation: CASSLVPSGGTEAFF.

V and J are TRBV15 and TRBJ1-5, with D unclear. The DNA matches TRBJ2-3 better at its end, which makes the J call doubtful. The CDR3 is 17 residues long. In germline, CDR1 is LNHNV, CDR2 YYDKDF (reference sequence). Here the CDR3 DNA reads TGTGCCACCAGCAAAATTCCAGCAGATAGCAGCAATCAGCCCCAGTATTTT. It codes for CATSKIPADSSNQPQYF.

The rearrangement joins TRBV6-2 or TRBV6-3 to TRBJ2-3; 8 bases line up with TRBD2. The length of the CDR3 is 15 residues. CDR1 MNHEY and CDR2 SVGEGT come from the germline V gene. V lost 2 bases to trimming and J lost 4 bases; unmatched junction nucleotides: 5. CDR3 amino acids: CASSYDGGGPDTQYF. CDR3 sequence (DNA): TGTGCCAGCAGTTACGACGGGGGGGGCCCAGATACGCAGTATTTT.

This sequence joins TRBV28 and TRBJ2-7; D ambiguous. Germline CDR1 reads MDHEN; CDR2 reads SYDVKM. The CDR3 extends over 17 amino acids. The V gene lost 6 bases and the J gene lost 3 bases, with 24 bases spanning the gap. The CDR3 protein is CASSHNRMFTVLYEQYF. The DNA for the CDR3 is TGTGCCAGCAGCCACAACCGGATGTTTACAGTTCTCTACGAGCAGTACTTC.

In DNA, the CDR3 is TGTGCCAGCTCACAAACCGGCGACTATGGCTACACCTTC. It is translated as CASSQTGDYGYTF. The rearrangement uses TRBV18 and TRBJ1-2; no firm D call. CDR1 is KGHSH and CDR2 is LQKENI in the germline V gene. Trimming left V 4 bases short and J 3 bases short, with 9 bases between. The CDR3 loop spans 13 amino acids.

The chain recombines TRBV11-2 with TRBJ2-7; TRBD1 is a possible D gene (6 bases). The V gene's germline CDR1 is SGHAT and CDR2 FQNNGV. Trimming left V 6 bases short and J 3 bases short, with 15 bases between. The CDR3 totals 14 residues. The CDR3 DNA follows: TGTGCCAGCAGTTCAGGGGTAGGAGACTACGAGCAGTACTTC. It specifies CASSSGVGDYEQYF.

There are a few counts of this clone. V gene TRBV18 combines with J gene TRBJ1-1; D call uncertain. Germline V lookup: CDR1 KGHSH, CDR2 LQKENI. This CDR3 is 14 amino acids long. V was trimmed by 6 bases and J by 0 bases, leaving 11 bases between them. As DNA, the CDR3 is TGTGCCAGCTCCGCGGCGGCTTTGAACACTGAAGCTTTCTTT. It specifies CASSAAALNTEAFF.

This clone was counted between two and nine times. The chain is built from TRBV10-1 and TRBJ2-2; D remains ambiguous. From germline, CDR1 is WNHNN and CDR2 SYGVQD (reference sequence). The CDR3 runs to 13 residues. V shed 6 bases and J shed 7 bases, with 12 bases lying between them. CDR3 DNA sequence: TGCGCCAGCAGCGTGACCCCTGGCGGGGAGCTGTTTTTT. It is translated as CASSVTPGGELFF.

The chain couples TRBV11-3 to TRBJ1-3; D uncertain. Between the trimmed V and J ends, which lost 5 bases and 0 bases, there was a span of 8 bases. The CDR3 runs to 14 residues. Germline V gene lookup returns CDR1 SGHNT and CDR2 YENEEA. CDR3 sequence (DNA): TGTGCCAGCAGCCCGGGGTTCTCTGGAAACACCATATATTTT. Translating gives CASSPGFSGNTIYF.

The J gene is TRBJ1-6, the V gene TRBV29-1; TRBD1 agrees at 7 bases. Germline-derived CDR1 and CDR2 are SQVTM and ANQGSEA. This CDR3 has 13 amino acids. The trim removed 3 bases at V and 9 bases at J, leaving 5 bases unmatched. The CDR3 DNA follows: TGCAGCGTTGAGGAGTCAGGGGGTTCACCCCTCCACTTT. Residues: CSVEESGGSPLHF.

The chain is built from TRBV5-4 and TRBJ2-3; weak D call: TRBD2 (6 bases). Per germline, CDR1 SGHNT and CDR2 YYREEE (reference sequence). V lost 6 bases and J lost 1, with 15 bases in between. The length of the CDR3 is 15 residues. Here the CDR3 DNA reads TGTGCCAGCACCCCCGCCCCGGGGGGCACAGATACGCAGTATTTT. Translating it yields CASTPAPGGTDTQYF.

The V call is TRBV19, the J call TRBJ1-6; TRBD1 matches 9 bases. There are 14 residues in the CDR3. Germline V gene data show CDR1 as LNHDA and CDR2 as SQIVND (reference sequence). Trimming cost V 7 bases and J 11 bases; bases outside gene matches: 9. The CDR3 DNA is TGTGCCAGTACCCTAGGGACAGGGTTTGCACCCCTCCACTTT. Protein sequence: CASTLGTGFAPLHF.

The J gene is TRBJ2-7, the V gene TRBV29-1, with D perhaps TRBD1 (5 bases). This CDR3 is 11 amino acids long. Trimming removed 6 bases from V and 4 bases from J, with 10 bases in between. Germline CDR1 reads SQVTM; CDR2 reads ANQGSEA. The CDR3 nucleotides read TGCAGCGTCCGAAGGGGTTACGAGCAGTACTTC. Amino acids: CSVRRGYEQYF.

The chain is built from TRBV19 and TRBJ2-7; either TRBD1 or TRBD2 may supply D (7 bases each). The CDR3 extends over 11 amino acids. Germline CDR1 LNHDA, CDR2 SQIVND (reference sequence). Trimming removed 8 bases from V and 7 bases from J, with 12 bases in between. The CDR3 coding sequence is TGTGCCAGTCATCAGGGGGGGGAGCAGTACTTC. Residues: CASHQGGEQYF.

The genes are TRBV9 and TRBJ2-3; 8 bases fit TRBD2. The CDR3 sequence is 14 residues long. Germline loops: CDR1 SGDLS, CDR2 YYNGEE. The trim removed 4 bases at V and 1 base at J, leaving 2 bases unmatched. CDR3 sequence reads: CASSFSGGTDTQYF. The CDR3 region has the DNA TGTGCCAGCAGCTTTAGCGGGGGCACAGATACGCAGTATTTT.

In nucleotides, the CDR3 is TGTGCCAGCAGGCTCAGTGGGGGGCGGGGCGAAGCTTTCTTT. This gives the protein CASRLSGGRGEAFF. The chain joins TRBV11-2 to TRBJ1-1, with D possibly being TRBD1 (6 bases). Germline-derived CDR1 and CDR2 are SGHAT and FQNNGV. Trimming took off 6 bases at V and 8 bases at J, with 19 bases between the two ends. This CDR3 comprises 14 residues.

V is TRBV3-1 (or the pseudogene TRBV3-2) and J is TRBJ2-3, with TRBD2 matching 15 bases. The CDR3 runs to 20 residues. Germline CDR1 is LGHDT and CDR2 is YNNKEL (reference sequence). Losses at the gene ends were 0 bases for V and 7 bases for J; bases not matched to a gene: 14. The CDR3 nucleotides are TGTGCCAGCAGCCAAGAAGGTGGACTAGCGGGGGGGTCTCGGATGTATACGCAGTATTTT. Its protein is CASSQEGGLAGGSRMYTQYF.

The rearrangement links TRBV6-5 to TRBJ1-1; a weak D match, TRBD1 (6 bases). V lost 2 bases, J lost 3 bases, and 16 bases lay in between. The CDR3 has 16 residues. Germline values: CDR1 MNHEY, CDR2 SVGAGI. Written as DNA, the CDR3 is TGTGCCAGCAGTTACAGTAGCAGGGGTGGTTACACTGAAGCTTTCTTT. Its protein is CASSYSSRGGYTEAFF.

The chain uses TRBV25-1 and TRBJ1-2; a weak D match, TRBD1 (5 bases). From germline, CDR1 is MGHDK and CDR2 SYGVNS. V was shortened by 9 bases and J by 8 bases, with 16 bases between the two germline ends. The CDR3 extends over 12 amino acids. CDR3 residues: CASLQGAEGYTF. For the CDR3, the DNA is TGTGCCAGTTTACAAGGGGCGGAGGGCTACACCTTC.

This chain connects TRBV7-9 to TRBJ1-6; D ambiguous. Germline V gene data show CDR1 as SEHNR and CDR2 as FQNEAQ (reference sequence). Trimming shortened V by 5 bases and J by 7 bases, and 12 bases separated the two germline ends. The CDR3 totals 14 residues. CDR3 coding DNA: TGTGCCAGCAGCGGAAGAGGAGACAATTCACCCCTCCACTTT. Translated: CASSGRGDNSPLHF.

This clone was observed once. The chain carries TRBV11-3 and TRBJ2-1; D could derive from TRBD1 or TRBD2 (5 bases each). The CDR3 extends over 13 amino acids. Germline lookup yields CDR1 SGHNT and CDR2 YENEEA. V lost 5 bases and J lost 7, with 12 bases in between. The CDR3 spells CASSREGLNEQFF. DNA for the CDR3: TGTGCCAGCAGCCGTGAGGGGTTGAATGAGCAGTTCTTC.

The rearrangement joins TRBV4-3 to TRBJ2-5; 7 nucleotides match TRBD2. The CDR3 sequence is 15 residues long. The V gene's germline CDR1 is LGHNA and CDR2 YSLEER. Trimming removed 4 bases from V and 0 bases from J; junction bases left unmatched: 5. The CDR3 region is CASSLLRGDQETQYF. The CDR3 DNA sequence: TGCGCCAGCAGCCTTCTTCGGGGGGACCAAGAGACCCAGTACTTC.

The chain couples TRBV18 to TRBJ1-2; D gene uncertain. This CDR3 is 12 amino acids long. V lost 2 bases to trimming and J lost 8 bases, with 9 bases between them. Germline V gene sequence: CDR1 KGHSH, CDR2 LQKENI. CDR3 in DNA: TGTGCCAGCTCACCAAGGGCTGGCGGCTACACCTTC. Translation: CASSPRAGGYTF.